Shown below are 11 T cell receptor beta chains from a single sample sequenced in a study of cytomegalovirus exposure and HLA in healthy donors. Only in-frame clones appear in the TCRdb table, and some are missing; sequencing was by immunoSEQ multiplex PCR. Among 200,000 to 300,000 clones listed, around nine tenths were seen once. What was sequenced was PBMCs. All receptors come from a man between 18 and 35 years old in good health and CMV-seronegative.

In DNA form, the CDR3 reads TGTGCCAGCAGTCTCTCCAGGGTTGGAACTGAAGCTTTCTTT. Amino acid sequence: CASSLSRVGTEAFF. This chain connects TRBV28 to TRBJ1-1; a weak D match, TRBD1 (5 bases). Trimming pared 5 bases from V and 5 bases from J, leaving 15 bases between. Germline-derived CDR1 and CDR2 are MDHEN and SYDVKM. The CDR3 is 14 amino acids.

This clone is a singleton in its sample. This chain links TRBV27 with TRBJ2-7; 14 nucleotides agree with TRBD2. V dropped 6 bases and J dropped 2; count of bases not matched to a gene: 15. CDR3 length equals 19 residues. Per germline, CDR1 MNHEY and CDR2 SMNVEV (reference sequence). CDR3 protein: CASRTGTSGSERVTYEQYF. The CDR3, as DNA: TGTGCCAGCAGAACTGGGACTAGCGGGAGTGAAAGGGTAACCTACGAGCAGTACTTC.

The chain joins TRBV2 to TRBJ2-1; 11 nucleotides match TRBD2. CDR1 is SNHLY, CDR2 FYNNEI, per germline. Trimming cost V 7 bases and J 5 bases; bases outside gene matches: 4. The CDR3 is 14 residues long. Here the CDR3 reads CASKGTSGNNEQFF. The CDR3 DNA reads as TGTGCCAGCAAAGGGACTAGCGGTAACAATGAGCAGTTCTTC.

CDR3 region: CASNGRTMNTEAFF. The CDR3 region has the DNA TGCGCCAGCAATGGAAGGACTATGAACACTGAAGCTTTCTTT. The chain joins TRBV4-1 to TRBJ1-1; no clear D gene. This CDR3 is built from 14 residues. V dropped 7 bases and J dropped 0 bases, with 12 bases sitting between them. The V gene's germline CDR1 is MGHRA and CDR2 YSYEKL.

J is TRBJ2-7 and V is TRBV7-2, with 9 bases matching TRBD1. There are 14 residues in the CDR3. J gave up 5 bases and V 6 bases, and 8 bases lay outside the gene matches. In germline, CDR1 is SGHTA, CDR2 FQGNSA. The CDR3: CASRETGGSHEQYF. The CDR3, as DNA: TGTGCCAGCAGGGAAACAGGGGGCAGCCACGAGCAGTACTTC. Supplemented by reference TRBV7-2 and TRBJ2-7, the full variable domain reads GAGVSQSPSNKVTEKGKDVELRCDPISGHTALYWYRQSLGQGLEFLIYFQGNSAPDKSGLPSDRFSAERTGGSVSTLTIQRTQQEDSAVYLCASRETGGSHEQYFGPGTRLTVT.

The V gene is TRBV7-6, the J gene TRBJ1-4; weak D call: TRBD1 (5 bases). The CDR3 consists of 16 residues. CDR1 and CDR2 (germline): SGHVS, FNYEAQ. V was cut by 2 bases and J by 7 bases, with 17 bases left in between. The CDR3 here is CASSLRGWGIGEKLFF. CDR3 DNA: TGTGCCAGCAGCTTACGGGGGTGGGGTATCGGTGAAAAACTGTTTTTT.

The rearrangement links TRBV28 to TRBJ1-1, with unresolved D. The CDR3 has 15 amino acids. Germline loops: CDR1 MDHEN, CDR2 SYDVKM. The V end was cut by 7 bases, the J end by 11 bases, with 26 bases between. The CDR3 DNA sequence: TGTGCCAGCACCCCGGGTGAGGCATTCCTTAGTAATGCTTTCTTT. It codes for CASTPGEAFLSNAFF. Filled out from reference TRBV28 and TRBJ1-1, the complete variable domain reads DVKVTQSSRYLVKRTGEKVFLECVQDMDHENMFWYRQDPGLGLRLIYFSYDVKMKEKGDIPEGYSVSREKKERFSLILESASTNQTSMYLCASTPGEAFLSNAFFGQGTRLTVV.

V and J are TRBV4-3 and TRBJ2-1; TRBD2 aligns across 10 bases. This CDR3 has 16 residues. V shed 0 bases, J shed 7 bases, and the junction held 6 bases outside the gene matches. CDR1 is LGHNA, CDR2 YSLEER, per germline. As DNA, the CDR3 is TGCGCCAGCAGCCAAGATCGTCTAGCGGGAGCAAATGAGCAGTTCTTC. It translates to CASSQDRLAGANEQFF.

This sequence joins TRBV6-1 and TRBJ2-7, with 7 nucleotides matching TRBD2. V lost 3 bases to trimming and J lost 2 bases; unmatched junction nucleotides: 13. Germline values: CDR1 MNHNS, CDR2 SASEGT. This CDR3 is 17 amino acids long. CDR3 region: CASSDLGAGKGTYEQYF. The CDR3 DNA reads as TGTGCCAGCAGTGATTTGGGAGCGGGAAAGGGTACCTACGAGCAGTACTTC.

This chain links TRBV18 with TRBJ2-1, with 7 bases that match TRBD1. The CDR3 spans 14 residues. Germline V gives CDR1 KGHSH, CDR2 LQKENI. Losses at the gene ends were 6 bases for V and 5 bases for J; bases not matched to a gene: 7. The DNA for the CDR3 is TGTGCCAGCTCCCAGGGGGTGCAGGACAATGAGCAGTTCTTC. It specifies CASSQGVQDNEQFF.

The J gene is TRBJ2-1, the V gene TRBV5-4; TRBD2 matches at 11 bases. The germline V gene encodes CDR1 SGHNT and CDR2 YYREEE (reference sequence). V lost 0 bases and J lost 8; bases outside the gene matches: 4. The CDR3 has 15 residues. This CDR3 is CASSLGSGGAYEQFF. CDR3 nucleotides: TGTGCCAGCAGCTTGGGTAGCGGGGGGGCCTATGAGCAGTTCTTC.